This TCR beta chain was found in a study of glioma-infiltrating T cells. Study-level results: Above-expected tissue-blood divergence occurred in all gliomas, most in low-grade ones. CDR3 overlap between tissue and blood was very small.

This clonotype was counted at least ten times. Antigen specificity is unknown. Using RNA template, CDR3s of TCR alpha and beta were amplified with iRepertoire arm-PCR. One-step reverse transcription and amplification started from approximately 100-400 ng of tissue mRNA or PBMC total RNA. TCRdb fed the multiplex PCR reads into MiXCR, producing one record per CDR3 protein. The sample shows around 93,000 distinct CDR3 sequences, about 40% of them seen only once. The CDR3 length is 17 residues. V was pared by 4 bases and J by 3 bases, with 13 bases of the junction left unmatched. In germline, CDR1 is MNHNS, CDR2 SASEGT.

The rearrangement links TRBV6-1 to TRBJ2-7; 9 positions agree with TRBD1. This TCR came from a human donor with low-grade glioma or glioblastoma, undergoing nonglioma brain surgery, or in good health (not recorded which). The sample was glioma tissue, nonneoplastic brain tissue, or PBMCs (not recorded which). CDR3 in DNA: TGTGCCAGCAGTGGGAGATCGGGACAGGGAGTCATCTACGAGCAGTACTTC. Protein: CASSGRSGQGVIYEQYF.